One sample yielded the 26 T cell receptor beta chains listed below, sequenced in a study of vaccination and CD4 T cells after COVID-19. These receptors' targets are unknown. Cultured CD4+ T cell DNA underwent sequencing with the Oncomine TCR Beta short-read assay. From the PCR reads, TCRdb called clonotypes with MiXCR, one entry per CDR3 protein. The sample carries 8,500 to 13,000 distinct CDR3 sequences, about 40% recorded once. Indicated treatment: roughly ten-day PBMC culture with coronavirus spike peptide pools or control peptides (ViraFEST assay). Material: CD4+ T cells from blood, cultured in vitro. These receptor sequences come from a human donor who had recovered from COVID-19.

The CDR3 spells CAWAGFQETQYF. The DNA of the CDR3 is TGTGCCTGGGCCGGGTTCCAAGAGACCCAGTACTTC. This chain links TRBV30 with TRBJ2-5; no firm D call. V dropped 5 bases and J dropped 1 base, with 8 bases sitting between them. This CDR3 is 12 amino acids long. Germline loops: CDR1 GTSNPN, CDR2 SVGIG (reference sequence).

The V call is TRBV10-3, the J call TRBJ2-3; TRBD1 agrees at 9 bases. The germline V gene encodes CDR1 ENHRY and CDR2 SYGVKD. V trimming: 6 bases; J trimming: 1 base; junction bases outside the gene matches: 5. The CDR3 is 15 residues long. Here the CDR3 reads CAIRLGQGGTDTQYF. CDR3 sequence (DNA): TGTGCCATCAGGTTGGGACAGGGTGGCACAGATACGCAGTATTTT.

A few counts support this clonotype. V and J are TRBV10-2 and TRBJ1-1, with TRBD1 as a possible D gene (5 bases). This CDR3 comprises 15 residues. The germline V gene encodes CDR1 WSHSY and CDR2 SAAADI. V lost 7 bases to trimming and J lost 3 bases, with 18 bases between them. The CDR3, as DNA: TGCGCCAGCAAGGGTCACCAACTAGGGGACACTGAAGCTTTCTTT. It codes for CASKGHQLGDTEAFF.

The rearrangement uses TRBV5-1 and TRBJ2-3; D could derive from TRBD1 or TRBD2 (6 bases each). V was pared by 3 bases and J by 0 bases, with 20 bases between. This CDR3 is built from 18 residues. Germline assignment: CDR1 SGHRS and CDR2 YFSETQ. The CDR3 DNA reads TGCGCCAGCAGCTCTTGGGGGGCTGGCGATGAAAGCACAGATACGCAGTATTTT. This sequence encodes CASSSWGAGDESTDTQYF.

This clonotype was counted between two and nine times. The chain has TRBV25-1 and TRBJ1-2; tentatively, D is TRBD1 (6 bases). Germline CDR1 and CDR2: MGHDK and SYGVNS. The ends were cut back, 8 bases at V and 2 bases at J, with 21 bases in the middle. The CDR3 sequence is 16 residues long. CDR3 sequence reads: CASAPNRDTRNYGYTF. The CDR3 DNA reads as TGTGCCAGCGCACCCAACCGGGACACCCGAAACTATGGCTACACCTTC.

The chain is built from TRBV20-1 and TRBJ1-3; no definite D call. The germline V and J ends were trimmed by 3 bases and 0 bases, with 12 bases remaining between them. Germline loops: CDR1 DFQATT, CDR2 SNEGSKA (reference sequence). CDR3 size: 15 residues. The CDR3 spells CSARDRSRSGNTIYF. As DNA, the CDR3 is TGCAGTGCTAGGGATAGATCACGCTCTGGAAACACCATATATTTT.

The CDR3: CASIPLGRAEAFF. The CDR3 DNA reads TGTGCCAGCATTCCTTTAGGCCGCGCTGAAGCTTTCTTT. The chain recombines TRBV27 with TRBJ1-1; D is undetermined. Trimming removed 7 bases from V and 6 bases from J, with 15 bases in between. This CDR3 has 13 amino acids. Germline V CDR1 and CDR2: MNHEY, SMNVEV (reference sequence).

In this sample, this clonotype is medium-sized. The gene calls are TRBV11-2 and TRBJ1-3, with a tentative D call TRBD1 (5 bases). Per the germline V gene, CDR1 is SGHAT and CDR2 is FQNNGV. V dropped 2 bases and J dropped 0 bases, with 11 bases sitting between them. There are 16 residues in the CDR3. The CDR3 region is CASSLQQVFSGNTIYF. CDR3 nucleotide sequence: TGTGCCAGCAGCTTACAACAGGTTTTCTCTGGAAACACCATATATTTT.

The chain couples TRBV11-2 to TRBJ1-2; a possible D gene is TRBD1 (5 bases). CDR1 is SGHAT and CDR2 is FQNNGV in the germline V gene. Trimming removed 3 bases at V and 4 bases at J, with 15 bases between. The CDR3 runs to 15 residues. The CDR3 bases are TGTGCCAGCAGCTTTGTCCAGGGTTGGGCCTATGGCTACACCTTC. Amino acids: CASSFVQGWAYGYTF.

The chain employs TRBV7-9 and TRBJ1-6; tentatively, D is TRBD1 (5 bases). Trimming cost V 5 bases and J 7 bases, with 21 bases left between them. CDR3 size: 17 residues. CDR1 and CDR2 (germline): SEHNR, FQNEAQ (reference sequence). The CDR3 bases are TGTGCCAGCAGCCCCCTTTTGAGTGAGGGGAGCAATTCACCCCTCCACTTT. It translates to CASSPLLSEGSNSPLHF.

The chain couples TRBV7-2 to TRBJ2-5; D is unresolved. V was pared by 7 bases and J by 4 bases, with 13 bases between. The V gene's germline CDR1 is SGHTA and CDR2 FQGNSA. The CDR3 length is 13 residues. CDR3 protein: CASTRASGETQYF. DNA for the CDR3: TGTGCCAGCACTAGGGCCTCCGGAGAGACCCAGTACTTC.

In DNA, the CDR3 is TGTGCCTGGAGTGGGACAGGGGTTGGAGGCTACACCTTC. It yields the protein CAWSGTGVGGYTF. The chain uses TRBV30 and TRBJ1-2; 9 bases line up with TRBD1. Germline V gives CDR1 GTSNPN, CDR2 SVGIG (reference sequence). Germline trimming cut 1 base from V and 8 bases from J; bases unmatched to any gene: 5. The CDR3 runs to 13 residues.

This clonotype was observed a few times. V gene TRBV6-5 combines with J gene TRBJ1-5, with 7 bases matching TRBD1. Per germline, CDR1 MNHEY and CDR2 SVGAGI. The CDR3 has 14 amino acids. J was trimmed by 1 base and V by 4 bases; bases with no gene match: 1. CDR3 nucleotides: TGTGCCAGCAGTTCGACAGGGAGCAATCAGCCCCAGCATTTT. As protein: CASSSTGSNQPQHF.

V is TRBV19 and J is TRBJ2-3; D is undetermined. V was cut by 9 bases and J by 4 bases, with 14 bases left in between. Germline V gives CDR1 LNHDA, CDR2 SQIVND (reference sequence). This CDR3 spans 13 amino acids. The CDR3, as DNA: TGTGCCAGCCGCCGTAAGGGCGCAGATACGCAGTATTTT. It encodes CASRRKGADTQYF.

V is TRBV4-1 and J is TRBJ2-6; 11 positions agree with TRBD1. Germline loops: CDR1 MGHRA, CDR2 YSYEKL. The CDR3 contains 17 residues. The V gene end was trimmed by 1 base and the J gene end by 3 bases; junction bases not matched to a gene: 2. CDR3 coding DNA: TGCGCCAGCAGCCAAGGGACAGGGGGCTTTGGGGCCAACGTCCTGACTTTC. Its translation: CASSQGTGGFGANVLTF.

The gene calls are TRBV10-2 and TRBJ1-2; maybe TRBD1 (5 bases). The CDR3 totals 18 residues. CDR1 is WSHSY and CDR2 is SAAADI in the germline V gene. The ends were cut back, 3 bases at V and 3 bases at J, with 23 bases in the middle. CDR3 residues: CASSDPRARAREYYGYTF. CDR3 coding DNA: TGCGCCAGCAGTGACCCGAGAGCGAGGGCCAGGGAGTACTATGGCTACACCTTC.

This clonotype appeared a few times. J is TRBJ1-3 and V is TRBV7-9; D might be TRBD1 (5 bases). CDR1 and CDR2 (germline): SEHNR, FQNEAQ (reference sequence). CDR3 length: 15 amino acids. Deletions cut 6 bases from V and 0 bases from J, with 12 bases between. The CDR3 DNA reads TGTGCCAGCAGGCCGGGGGGGGACTCTGGAAACACCATATATTTT. Translation gives CASRPGGDSGNTIYF.

This clonotype was recorded a few times. This chain uses TRBV6-5 with TRBJ1-6; no reliable D call. CDR3 length: 16 residues. V lost 4 bases and J lost 7, with 17 bases in between. Per germline, CDR1 MNHEY and CDR2 SVGAGI. The CDR3 is CASSWAPPVLNSPLHF. CDR3 nucleotide sequence: TGTGCCAGCAGTTGGGCTCCGCCGGTCTTGAATTCACCCCTCCACTTT.

This clonotype was detected a few times. The chain is built from TRBV6-1 and TRBJ1-3; D is possibly TRBD1 (6 bases). Germline V CDR1 and CDR2: MNHNS, SASEGT. The CDR3 consists of 13 residues. V was cut by 5 bases and J by 4 bases, with 9 bases left in between. The CDR3 region has the DNA TGTGCCAGCAGTACAGGGAACGGAAACACCATATATTTT. It specifies CASSTGNGNTIYF.

This clonotype was seen a few times. The CDR3 region is CASSGSGSGNTIYF. In DNA form, the CDR3 reads TGTGCCAGCAGTGGCTCAGGGTCTGGAAACACCATATATTTT. The chain combines TRBV6-1 with TRBJ1-3; TRBD1 is a possible D gene (5 bases). Germline lookup yields CDR1 MNHNS and CDR2 SASEGT. V lost 4 bases and J 1 base, leaving 8 bases between the germline ends. CDR3 length: 14 amino acids.

The CDR3 is CSARERGGVYEQYF. In nucleotides, the CDR3 is TGCAGTGCTAGAGAGCGGGGGGGCGTGTACGAGCAGTACTTC. The genes are TRBV20-1 and TRBJ2-7; 9 bases match TRBD2. V dropped 0 bases and J dropped 4; count of bases not matched to a gene: 4. This CDR3 spans 14 amino acids. The germline V gene encodes CDR1 DFQATT and CDR2 SNEGSKA (reference sequence).

The genes are TRBV6-1 and TRBJ1-4; TRBD1 is a possible D gene (5 bases). Germline values: CDR1 MNHNS, CDR2 SASEGT. The CDR3 is 15 amino acids. Trimming removed 6 bases from V and 6 bases from J, with 17 bases in between. The CDR3 protein is CASRPPSGTDEKLFF. CDR3 DNA: TGTGCCAGCAGACCCCCCTCCGGGACGGATGAAAAACTGTTTTTT.

This clonotype has a single count. This rearrangement joins TRBV3-1 to TRBJ1-2, with D maybe TRBD1 (5 bases). There are 14 residues in the CDR3. The germline V gene encodes CDR1 LGHDT and CDR2 YNNKEL (reference sequence). The V gene lost 4 bases and the J gene lost 2 bases, with 11 bases spanning the gap. The CDR3 bases are TGTGCCAGCAGCCCCGATGGGGGGAACTATGGCTACACCTTC. As protein: CASSPDGGNYGYTF.

The chain carries TRBV20-1 and TRBJ1-2; weak D call: TRBD1 (5 bases). The germline gives CDR1 DFQATT, CDR2 SNEGSKA (reference sequence). Trimming stripped 6 bases from V and 3 bases from J, with 8 bases between. The CDR3 is made up of 11 amino acids. CDR3 sequence reads: CSAPRDYGYTF. In DNA, the CDR3 is TGCAGTGCCCCCAGGGACTATGGCTACACCTTC.

This sequence joins TRBV6-1 and TRBJ2-1; 13 bases are a match to TRBD2. This CDR3 contains 15 residues. The ends lost 1 base at V and 12 bases at J; junction bases unmatched: 6. Looked up from germline, CDR1 is MNHNS and CDR2 is SASEGT. In nucleotides, the CDR3 is TGTGCCAGCAGTGAAGATGGGACTAGCGGGGTTTGGCAGTTCTTC. This translates into CASSEDGTSGVWQFF.

This clonotype has just one count. This chain uses TRBV7-2 with TRBJ2-3, with 7 bases aligning to TRBD2. CDR1 SGHTA and CDR2 FQGNSA come from the germline V gene. The junction had 13 bases not matched to a gene; V was cut back by 3 bases and J by 4 bases. This CDR3 comprises 17 residues. CDR3 region: CASSFLPQGGRADTQYF. The CDR3 coding sequence is TGTGCCAGCAGCTTCTTGCCCCAGGGAGGGAGGGCAGATACGCAGTATTTT.